This T cell receptor (beta chain) appears in the sequencing data of a study of preoperative IRX-2 immunotherapy in early breast cancer. The treatment was: preoperative locoregional IRX-2 cytokine immunotherapy. This phase Ib study tested locoregional IRX-2 cytokine immunotherapy given before surgery. Sequenced by immunoSEQ multiplex PCR; TCRdb stores in-frame clones only, minus some. Here the sample spans about 23,000 clones, 85% to 95% being singletons. Germline V gene lookup returns CDR1 MDHEN and CDR2 SYDVKM. V lost 5 bases to trimming and J lost 2 bases; unmatched junction nucleotides: 3. This CDR3 is 15 amino acids long.

Source: tumor tissue, taken after IRX-2 immunotherapy. The gene calls are TRBV28 and TRBJ2-3, with TRBD2 matching over 11 bases. The TCR originated in a human donor with breast cancer. The chain's CDR3 is CASSPGLAATDTQYF. Here the CDR3 DNA reads TGTGCCAGCAGTCCGGGACTAGCGGCCACAGATACGCAGTATTTT. The entire variable domain, with the rest obtained from reference TRBV28 and TRBJ2-3, is as follows: DVKVTQSSRYLVKRTGEKVFLECVQDMDHENMFWYRQDPGLGLRLIYFSYDVKMKEKGDIPEGYSVSREKKERFSLILESASTNQTSMYLCASSPGLAATDTQYFGPGTRLTVL.